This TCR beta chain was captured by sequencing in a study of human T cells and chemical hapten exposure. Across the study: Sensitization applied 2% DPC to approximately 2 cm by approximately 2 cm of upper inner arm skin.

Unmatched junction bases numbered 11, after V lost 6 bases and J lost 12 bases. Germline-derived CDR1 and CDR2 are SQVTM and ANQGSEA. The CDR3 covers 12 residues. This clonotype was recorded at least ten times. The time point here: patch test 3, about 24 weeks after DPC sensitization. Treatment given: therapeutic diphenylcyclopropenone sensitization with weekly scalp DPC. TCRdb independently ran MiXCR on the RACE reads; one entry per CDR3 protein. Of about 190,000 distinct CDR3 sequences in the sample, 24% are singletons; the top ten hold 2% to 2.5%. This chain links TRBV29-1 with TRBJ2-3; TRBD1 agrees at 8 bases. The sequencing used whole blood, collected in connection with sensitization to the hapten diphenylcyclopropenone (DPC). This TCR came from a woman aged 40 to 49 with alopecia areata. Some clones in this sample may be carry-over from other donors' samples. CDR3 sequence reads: CSVSTRTGTQYF. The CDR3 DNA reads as TGCAGCGTGTCTACGCGGACAGGGACACAGTATTTT.